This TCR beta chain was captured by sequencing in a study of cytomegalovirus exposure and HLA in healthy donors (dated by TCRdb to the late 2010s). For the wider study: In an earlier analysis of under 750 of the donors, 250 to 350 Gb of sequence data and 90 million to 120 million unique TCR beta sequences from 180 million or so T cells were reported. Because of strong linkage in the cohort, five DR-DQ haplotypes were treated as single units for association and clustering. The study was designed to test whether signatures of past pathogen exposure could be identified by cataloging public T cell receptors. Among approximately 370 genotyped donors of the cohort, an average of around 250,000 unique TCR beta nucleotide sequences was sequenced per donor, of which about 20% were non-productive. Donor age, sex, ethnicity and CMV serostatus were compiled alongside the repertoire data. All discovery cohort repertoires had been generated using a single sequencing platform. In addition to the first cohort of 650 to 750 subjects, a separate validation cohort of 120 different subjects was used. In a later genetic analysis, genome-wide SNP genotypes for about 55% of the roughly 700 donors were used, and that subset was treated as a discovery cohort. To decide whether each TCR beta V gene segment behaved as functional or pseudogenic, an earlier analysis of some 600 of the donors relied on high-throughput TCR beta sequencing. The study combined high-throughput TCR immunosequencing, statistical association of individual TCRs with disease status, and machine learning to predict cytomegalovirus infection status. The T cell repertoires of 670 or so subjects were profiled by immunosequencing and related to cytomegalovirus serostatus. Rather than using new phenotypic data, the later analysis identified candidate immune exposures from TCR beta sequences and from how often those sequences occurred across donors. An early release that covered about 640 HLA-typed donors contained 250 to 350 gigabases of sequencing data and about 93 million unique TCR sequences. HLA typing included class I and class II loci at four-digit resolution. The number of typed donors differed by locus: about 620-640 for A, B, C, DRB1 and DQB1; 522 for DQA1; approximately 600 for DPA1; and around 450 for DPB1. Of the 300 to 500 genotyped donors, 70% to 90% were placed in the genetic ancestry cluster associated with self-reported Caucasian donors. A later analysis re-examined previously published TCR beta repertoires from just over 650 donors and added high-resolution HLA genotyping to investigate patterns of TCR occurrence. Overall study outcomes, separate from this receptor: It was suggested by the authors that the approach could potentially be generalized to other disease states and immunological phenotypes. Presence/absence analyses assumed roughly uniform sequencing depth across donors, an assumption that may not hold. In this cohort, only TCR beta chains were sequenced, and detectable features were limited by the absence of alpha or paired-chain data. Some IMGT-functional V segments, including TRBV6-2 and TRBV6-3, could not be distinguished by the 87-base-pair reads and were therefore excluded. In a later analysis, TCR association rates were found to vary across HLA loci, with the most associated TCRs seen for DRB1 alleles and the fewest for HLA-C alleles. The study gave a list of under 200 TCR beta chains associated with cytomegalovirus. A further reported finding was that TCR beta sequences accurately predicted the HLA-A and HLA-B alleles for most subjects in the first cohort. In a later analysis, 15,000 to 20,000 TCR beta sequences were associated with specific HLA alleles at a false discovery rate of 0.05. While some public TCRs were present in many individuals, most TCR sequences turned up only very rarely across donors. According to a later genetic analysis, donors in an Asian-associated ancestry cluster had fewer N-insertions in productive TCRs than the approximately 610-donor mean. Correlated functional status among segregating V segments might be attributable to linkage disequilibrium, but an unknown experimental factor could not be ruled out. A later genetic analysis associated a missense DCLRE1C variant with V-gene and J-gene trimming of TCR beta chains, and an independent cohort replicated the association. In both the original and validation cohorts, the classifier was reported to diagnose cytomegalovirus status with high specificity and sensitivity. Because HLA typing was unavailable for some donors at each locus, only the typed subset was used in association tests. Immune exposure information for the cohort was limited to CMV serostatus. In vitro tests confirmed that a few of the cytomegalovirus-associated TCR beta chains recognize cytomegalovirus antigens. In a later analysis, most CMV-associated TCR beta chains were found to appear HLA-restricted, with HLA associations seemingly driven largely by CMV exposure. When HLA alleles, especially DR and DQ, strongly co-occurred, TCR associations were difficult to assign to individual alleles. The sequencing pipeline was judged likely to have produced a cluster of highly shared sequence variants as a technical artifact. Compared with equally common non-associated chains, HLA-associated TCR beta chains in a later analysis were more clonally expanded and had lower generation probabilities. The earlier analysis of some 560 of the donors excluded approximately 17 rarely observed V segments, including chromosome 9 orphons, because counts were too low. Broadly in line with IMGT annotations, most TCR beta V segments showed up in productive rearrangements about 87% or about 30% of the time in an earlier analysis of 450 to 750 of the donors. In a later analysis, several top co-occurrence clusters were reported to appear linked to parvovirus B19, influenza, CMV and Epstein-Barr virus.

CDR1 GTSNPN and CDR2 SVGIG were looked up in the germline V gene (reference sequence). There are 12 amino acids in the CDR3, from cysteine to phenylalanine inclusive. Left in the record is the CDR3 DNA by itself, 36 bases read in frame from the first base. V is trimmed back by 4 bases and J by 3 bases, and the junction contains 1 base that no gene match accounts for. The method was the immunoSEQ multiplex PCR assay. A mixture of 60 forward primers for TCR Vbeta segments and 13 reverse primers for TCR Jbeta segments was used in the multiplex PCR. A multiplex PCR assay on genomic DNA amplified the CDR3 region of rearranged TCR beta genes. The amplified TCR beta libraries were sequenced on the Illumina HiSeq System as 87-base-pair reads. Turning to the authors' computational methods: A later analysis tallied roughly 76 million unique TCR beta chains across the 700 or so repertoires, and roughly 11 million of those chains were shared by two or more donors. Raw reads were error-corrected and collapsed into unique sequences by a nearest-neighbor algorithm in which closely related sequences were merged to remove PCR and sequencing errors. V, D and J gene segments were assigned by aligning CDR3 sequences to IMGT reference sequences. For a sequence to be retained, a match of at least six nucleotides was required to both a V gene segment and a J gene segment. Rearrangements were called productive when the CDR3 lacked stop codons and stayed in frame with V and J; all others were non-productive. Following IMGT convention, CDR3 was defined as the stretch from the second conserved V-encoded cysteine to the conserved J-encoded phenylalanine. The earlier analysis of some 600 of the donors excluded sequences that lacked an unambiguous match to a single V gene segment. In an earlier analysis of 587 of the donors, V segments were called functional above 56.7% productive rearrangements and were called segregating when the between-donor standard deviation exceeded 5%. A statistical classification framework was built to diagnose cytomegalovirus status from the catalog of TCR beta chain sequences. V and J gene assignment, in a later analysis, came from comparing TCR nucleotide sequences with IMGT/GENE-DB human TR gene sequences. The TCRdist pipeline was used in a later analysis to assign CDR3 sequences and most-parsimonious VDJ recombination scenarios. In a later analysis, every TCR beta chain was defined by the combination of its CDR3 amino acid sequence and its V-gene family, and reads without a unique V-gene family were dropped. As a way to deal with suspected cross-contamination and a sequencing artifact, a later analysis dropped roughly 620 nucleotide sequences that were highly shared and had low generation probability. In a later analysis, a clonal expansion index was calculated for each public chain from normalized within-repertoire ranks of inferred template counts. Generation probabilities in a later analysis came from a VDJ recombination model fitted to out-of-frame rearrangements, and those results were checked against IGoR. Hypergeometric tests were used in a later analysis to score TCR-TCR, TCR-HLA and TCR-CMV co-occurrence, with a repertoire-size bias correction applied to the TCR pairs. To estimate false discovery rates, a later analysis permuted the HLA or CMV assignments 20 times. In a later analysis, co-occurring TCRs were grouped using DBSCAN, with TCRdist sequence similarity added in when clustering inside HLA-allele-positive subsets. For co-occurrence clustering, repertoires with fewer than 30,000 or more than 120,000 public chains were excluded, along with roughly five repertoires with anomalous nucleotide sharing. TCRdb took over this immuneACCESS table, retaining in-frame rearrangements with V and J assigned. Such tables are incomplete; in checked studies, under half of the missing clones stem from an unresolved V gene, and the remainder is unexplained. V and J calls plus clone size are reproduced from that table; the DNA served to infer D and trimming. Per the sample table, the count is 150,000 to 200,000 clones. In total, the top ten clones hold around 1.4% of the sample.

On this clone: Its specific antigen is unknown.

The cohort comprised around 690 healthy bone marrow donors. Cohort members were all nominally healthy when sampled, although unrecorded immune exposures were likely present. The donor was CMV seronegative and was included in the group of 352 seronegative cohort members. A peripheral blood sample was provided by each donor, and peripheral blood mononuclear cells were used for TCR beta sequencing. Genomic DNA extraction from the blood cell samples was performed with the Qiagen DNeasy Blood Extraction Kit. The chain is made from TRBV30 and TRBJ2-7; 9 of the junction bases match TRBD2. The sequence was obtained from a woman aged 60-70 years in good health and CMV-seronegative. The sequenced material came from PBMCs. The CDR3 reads CAWTSGDYEQYF. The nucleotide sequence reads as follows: TGTGCCTGGACTAGCGGGGACTACGAGCAGTACTTC.